This T cell receptor (beta chain) was identified during a study of blood T cell repertoires in COVID-19. Germline lookup yields CDR1 WNHNN and CDR2 SYGVQD (reference sequence). The CDR3 is 12 residues long. The V gene end was trimmed by 8 bases and the J gene end by 6 bases; junction bases not matched to a gene: 0. Original data processing: Reference gene primer amplification yielded estimated nucleated cell counts. The method was immunoSEQ multiplex PCR; TCRdb's version includes in-frame clones alone and lacks a portion of them. V and J calls and clone size follow that table, whereas D and trimming were derived from the DNA. Among 300,000 to 450,000 clones listed, roughly 91% were seen once. Individuals aged roughly 18 to 95 years were recruited from fewer than 25 US areas. Participants' reported clinical history set cohort assignment. Symptom resolution, clearance, or two negative PCRs marked donors in Cohort 3 as recovered.

The source is a woman aged 18 to 35 who had recovered from COVID-19. The sample consisted of PBMCs or T cells enriched from blood (not recorded which). The gene calls are TRBV10-1 and TRBJ2-2, with 10 positions matching TRBD1. CDR3 sequence reads: CASGQGAGELFF. CDR3 coding DNA: TGCGCCAGCGGACAGGGGGCCGGGGAGCTGTTTTTT.